The 32 T cell receptor beta chains below were found in one sample sequenced in a study of T-cell reconstitution after alpha-beta-depleted transplantation in children. Preparation of the TCRbeta library used unique molecular identifiers. TCRdb redid the calling of the PCR reads with MiXCR, one entry per CDR3 protein. The sample gives hundreds of thousands of distinct CDR3 sequences, 10% to 15% of which show up once; around 2% is in the top ten. Sequencing was performed on PBMCs, mostly from graft donor cells, taken 360 days after TCRalphabeta/CD19-depleted stem cell transplant. These receptor sequences come from a male patient under 18 who had a stem cell transplant for acute myeloid leukemia, so the T cells may come from the graft donor.

This chain links TRBV9 with TRBJ1-1; 9 nucleotides align to TRBD1. V gave up 3 bases and J gave up 3 bases; unmatched junction bases: 6. Germline V gene lookup returns CDR1 SGDLS and CDR2 YYNGEE. CDR3 length equals 15 residues. In DNA form, the CDR3 reads TGTGCCAGCAGCGGAACCGGGACAGGGCACACTGAAGCTTTCTTT. Its translation: CASSGTGTGHTEAFF.

The V and J genes are TRBV28 and TRBJ2-7; D unresolved. With 3 bases removed from V and 9 bases from J, the gap between germline ends came to 12 bases. The CDR3 sequence is 12 residues long. The germline V gene encodes CDR1 MDHEN and CDR2 SYDVKM. The CDR3 DNA reads TGTGCCAGCAGTTTGCTCCAAAAGGCGCAGTACTTC. It is translated as CASSLLQKAQYF. Full variable domain (remainder filled in from reference TRBV28 and TRBJ2-7): DVKVTQSSRYLVKRTGEKVFLECVQDMDHENMFWYRQDPGLGLRLIYFSYDVKMKEKGDIPEGYSVSREKKERFSLILESASTNQTSMYLCASSLLQKAQYFGPGTRLTVT.

The chain links TRBV20-1 to TRBJ2-2; D possibly corresponds to TRBD2 (7 bases). V was trimmed by 1 base and J by 4 bases, leaving 16 bases between them. CDR1 and CDR2 from the germline V gene are DFQATT and SNEGSKA (reference sequence). The CDR3 is 16 residues long. The CDR3 bases are TGCAGTGCTAGAGGGGGGGCGGGAGTCCTCACCGGGGAGCTGTTTTTT. It is translated as CSARGGAGVLTGELFF.

This chain connects TRBV20-1 to TRBJ2-7, with 12 bases identical to TRBD2. Germline V gene lookup returns CDR1 DFQATT and CDR2 SNEGSKA (reference sequence). The CDR3 contains 14 residues. J gave up 2 bases and V 3 bases, and 2 bases lay outside the gene matches. This CDR3 reads CSASPSGRAYEQYF. CDR3 DNA sequence: TGCAGTGCTAGCCCTAGCGGGAGGGCCTACGAGCAGTACTTC.

This clonotype was recorded a few times. The chain joins TRBV20-1 to TRBJ2-3, with D perhaps TRBD1 or TRBD2 (5 bases each). The CDR3 is 13 amino acids. Germline-derived CDR1 and CDR2 are DFQATT and SNEGSKA (reference sequence). CDR3 nucleotides: TGCAGCGGGACGGGGCAGGGCACAGATACGCAGTATTTT. Its translation is CSGTGQGTDTQYF.

The rearrangement links TRBV18 to TRBJ1-1; D gene uncertain. This CDR3 comprises 14 residues. In germline, CDR1 is KGHSH, CDR2 LQKENI. V dropped 0 bases and J dropped 6 bases, with 11 bases sitting between them. The CDR3 is CASSPPSGFAEAFF. The CDR3 bases are TGTGCCAGCTCACCACCATCTGGGTTCGCTGAAGCTTTCTTT.

In this sample, this clonotype turned up a few times. V gene TRBV14 combines with J gene TRBJ2-1, with 13 positions matching TRBD2. Germline CDR1 and CDR2: SGHDN and FVKESK. The CDR3 is 19 amino acids. The J segment lost 2 bases and the V segment lost 5 bases, leaving 12 bases of the junction unmatched. The CDR3 loop is CASSSPPGLAGRAYNEQFF. CDR3 coding DNA: TGTGCCAGCAGCTCTCCTCCGGGACTAGCGGGACGAGCCTACAATGAGCAGTTCTTC. Full variable domain (remainder filled in from reference TRBV14 and TRBJ2-1): EAGVTQFPSHSVIEKGQTVTLRCDPISGHDNLYWYRRVMGKEIKFLLHFVKESKQDESGMPNNRFLAERTGGTYSTLKVQPAELEDSGVYFCASSSPPGLAGRAYNEQFFGPGTRLTVL.

This clonotype was found once. The chain employs TRBV28 and TRBJ2-4; either TRBD1 or TRBD2 may supply D (5 bases each). The CDR3 consists of 14 residues. Germline assignment: CDR1 MDHEN and CDR2 SYDVKM. With 2 bases removed from V and 0 bases from J, the gap between germline ends came to 5 bases. The CDR3 loop is CASSLGTAKNIQYF. The CDR3, as DNA: TGTGCCAGCAGTTTAGGGACAGCCAAAAACATTCAGTACTTC.

This chain uses TRBV25-1 with TRBJ2-6, with D possibly matching TRBD1 (5 bases). CDR3 size: 17 residues. Per the germline V gene, CDR1 is MGHDK and CDR2 is SYGVNS. V lost 6 bases to trimming and J lost 0 bases, with 15 bases between them. The CDR3 DNA reads TGTGCCAGCAGCCTCGACAGACCCAGCTCTGGGGCCAACGTCCTGACTTTC. It translates to CASSLDRPSSGANVLTF. Based on the CDR3 plus reference TRBV25-1 and TRBJ2-6, the full variable domain is EADIYQTPRYLVIGTGKKITLECSQTMGHDKMYWYQQDPGMELHLIHYSYGVNSTEKGDLSSESTVSRIRTEHFPLTLESARPSHTSQYLCASSLDRPSSGANVLTFGAGSRLTVL.

This clonotype was detected ten times or more. V gene TRBV5-1 combines with J gene TRBJ2-1; 11 bases are a match to TRBD1. Germline assignment: CDR1 SGHRS and CDR2 YFSETQ. The CDR3 spans 17 residues. After removal of 3 bases from V and 8 bases from J, the junction contained 13 bases not matched to a gene. CDR3 region: CASSYRTGGYIPDEQFF. The CDR3 coding sequence is TGCGCCAGCAGCTACAGGACAGGGGGCTATATCCCGGATGAGCAGTTCTTC.

This clonotype occurred many times. This chain links TRBV20-1 with TRBJ2-3; 9 bases line up with TRBD2. There are 15 residues in the CDR3. Losses at the gene ends were 1 base for V and 5 bases for J; bases not matched to a gene: 7. Looked up from germline, CDR1 is DFQATT and CDR2 is SNEGSKA (reference sequence). The CDR3 loop reads CSARALAGVGDTQYF. The CDR3 region has the DNA TGCAGTGCTAGAGCCTTAGCGGGAGTTGGAGATACGCAGTATTTT.

This clonotype was seen only a few times. The chain combines TRBV7-2 with TRBJ2-2; weak D call: TRBD2 (6 bases). The CDR3 covers 16 residues. The ends were cut back, 1 base at V and 3 bases at J, with 12 bases in the middle. CDR1 and CDR2 from the germline V gene are SGHTA and FQGNSA. This CDR3 reads CASSLDQRAHTGELFF. The DNA for the CDR3 is TGTGCCAGCAGCTTAGATCAGCGGGCCCACACCGGGGAGCTGTTTTTT.

The J gene is TRBJ2-1, the V gene TRBV11-1; unclear D gene. Trimming pared 5 bases from V and 4 bases from J, leaving 24 bases between. The germline gives CDR1 SGHAT, CDR2 FQDESV (reference sequence). The CDR3 spans 18 residues. Here the CDR3 reads CASSHWNVAIDLYNEQFF. CDR3 coding DNA: TGTGCCAGCAGCCATTGGAACGTAGCCATTGATTTATACAATGAGCAGTTCTTC.

In its sample, this clonotype was seen a few times. J is TRBJ2-3 and V is TRBV29-1; D remains unclear. The CDR3 has 13 amino acids. The V end lost 4 bases, the J end lost 0 bases, and 8 bases lay between the germline ends. In germline, CDR1 is SQVTM, CDR2 ANQGSEA. For the CDR3, the DNA is TGCAGCGTTGGGGCTGACAGCACAGATACGCAGTATTTT. Protein sequence: CSVGADSTDTQYF.

This clonotype was detected only a few times. CDR3 sequence reads: CASSYRPNTGELFF. The DNA for the CDR3 is TGTGCCAGCAGCTACCGACCGAACACCGGGGAGCTGTTTTTT. J is TRBJ2-2 and V is TRBV11-1; D call uncertain. V shed 4 bases and J shed 0 bases, with 6 bases lying between them. CDR3 length equals 14 residues. Germline values: CDR1 SGHAT, CDR2 FQDESV (reference sequence).

The chain couples TRBV7-6 to TRBJ1-2; D uncertain. CDR1 SGHVS and CDR2 FNYEAQ come from the germline V gene. Deletions cut 1 base from V and 7 bases from J, with 13 bases between. The CDR3 contains 14 residues. CDR3 sequence: CASSLGVGLGGYTF. CDR3 DNA sequence: TGTGCCAGCAGCTTAGGTGTGGGCCTGGGTGGCTACACCTTC.

This clonotype was found a few times. V usage is TRBV27 and J usage is TRBJ2-5; 7 bases are shared with TRBD1. The J segment lost 7 bases and the V segment lost 6 bases, leaving 8 bases of the junction unmatched. Germline V gene sequence: CDR1 MNHEY, CDR2 SMNVEV (reference sequence). The CDR3 runs to 13 residues. CDR3 amino acids: CASSTTGVVTQYF. CDR3 in DNA: TGTGCCAGCAGCACCACAGGGGTTGTGACCCAGTACTTC.

This clonotype was detected only a few times. V gene TRBV7-2 combines with J gene TRBJ1-2, with D unresolved. Germline values: CDR1 SGHTA, CDR2 FQGNSA. This CDR3 comprises 14 residues. Trimming pared 5 bases from V and 6 bases from J, leaving 16 bases between. CDR3 DNA sequence: TGTGCCAGCAGCCAAACCCCGGGGAAGAATGGCTACACCTTC. This encodes CASSQTPGKNGYTF. Drawing the rest from reference TRBV7-2 and TRBJ1-2, the complete variable domain is GAGVSQSPSNKVTEKGKDVELRCDPISGHTALYWYRQSLGQGLEFLIYFQGNSAPDKSGLPSDRFSAERTGGSVSTLTIQRTQQEDSAVYLCASSQTPGKNGYTFGSGTRLTVV.

CDR3 protein: CASSLARLRGEKLFF. The CDR3 DNA reads as TGTGCCAGCAGTCTTGCCCGTCTCAGAGGGGAAAAACTGTTTTTT. The V and J genes are TRBV28 and TRBJ1-4; no definite D call. Trimming removed 5 bases at V and 8 bases at J, with 18 bases between. The CDR3 is 15 amino acids. CDR1 and CDR2 (germline): MDHEN, SYDVKM.

This clonotype has more than one count but fewer than ten. The chain links TRBV20-1 to TRBJ2-7, with D possibly matching TRBD1 (5 bases). This CDR3 has 11 residues. Germline CDR1 reads DFQATT; CDR2 reads SNEGSKA (reference sequence). V was clipped by 3 bases and J by 6 bases, with 9 bases between them. The CDR3 here is CSASTTVEQYF. CDR3 coding DNA: TGCAGTGCTAGTACGACAGTCGAGCAGTACTTC.

This clonotype was recorded at least ten times. The chain joins TRBV7-2 to TRBJ2-7, with 13 bases lining up with TRBD2. CDR1 is SGHTA and CDR2 is FQGNSA in the germline V gene. V gave up 5 bases and J gave up 6 bases; unmatched junction bases: 13. CDR3 length: 17 amino acids. The CDR3 here is CASSPSRVLAGGIEQYF. In DNA, the CDR3 is TGTGCCAGCAGCCCAAGCCGAGTACTAGCGGGAGGGATCGAGCAGTACTTC.

The chain is built from TRBV12-3 or TRBV12-4 and TRBJ2-7, with 8 bases identical to TRBD1. The CDR3 covers 16 residues. Trimming took 5 bases from V and 0 from J; bases not matched to a gene: 9. The CDR3: CASSGLGTGSSYEQYF. The DNA for the CDR3 is TGTGCCAGCAGTGGACTCGGGACAGGAAGCTCCTACGAGCAGTACTTC.

The chain recombines TRBV30 with TRBJ2-5; tentative D call: TRBD1 (6 bases). The CDR3 contains 13 residues. V was cut by 1 base and J by 5 bases, with 11 bases left in between. The V gene's germline CDR1 is GTSNPN and CDR2 SVGIG (reference sequence). The CDR3 loop is CAWSGGQRETQYF. Written as DNA, the CDR3 is TGTGCCTGGAGTGGGGGACAACGGGAGACCCAGTACTTC.

The chain has TRBV5-1 and TRBJ2-3; D possibly matches TRBD1 or TRBD2 (5 bases each). V was trimmed by 4 bases and J by 5 bases, leaving 14 bases between them. From germline, CDR1 is SGHRS and CDR2 YFSETQ. The CDR3 spans 14 residues. CDR3 loop: CASSLDWQGDTQYF. In DNA form, the CDR3 reads TGCGCCAGCAGCCTGGACTGGCAGGGAGATACGCAGTATTTT.

The rearrangement uses TRBV12-3 or TRBV12-4 and TRBJ2-5; 9 bases are a match to TRBD2. V shed 7 bases, J shed 0 bases, and the junction held 6 bases outside the gene matches. This CDR3 has 15 residues. The CDR3: CASTLLAGYQETQYF. As DNA, the CDR3 is TGTGCCAGCACCTTGCTAGCGGGGTACCAAGAGACCCAGTACTTC.

The chain joins TRBV14 to TRBJ2-3, with D perhaps matching TRBD2 (6 bases). V lost 2 bases and J 0 bases, leaving 12 bases between the germline ends. This CDR3 has 16 amino acids. Germline V gives CDR1 SGHDN, CDR2 FVKESK. The CDR3 spells CASSQRLGPSTDTQYF. The CDR3 DNA follows: TGTGCCAGCAGCCAACGACTAGGCCCTAGCACAGATACGCAGTATTTT.

This chain connects TRBV3-1 to TRBJ2-7; D gene ambiguous. V lost 4 bases and J 2 bases, leaving 12 bases between the germline ends. Germline CDR1 is LGHDT and CDR2 is YNNKEL (reference sequence). The CDR3 has 14 amino acids. The CDR3 region is CASSRSTTAYEQYF. The CDR3 nucleotides are TGTGCCAGCAGCCGGTCAACAACGGCCTACGAGCAGTACTTC.

This clonotype was recorded a few times. The chain joins TRBV11-2 to TRBJ2-5, with 14 bases aligning to TRBD2. The CDR3 runs to 21 residues. J gave up 6 bases and V 3 bases, and 21 bases lay outside the gene matches. CDR1 is SGHAT and CDR2 is FQNNGV in the germline V gene. The CDR3 sequence is CASSFISGTSGRGVVVQTQYF. The CDR3 bases are TGTGCCAGCAGCTTCATCTCCGGGACTAGCGGGAGAGGTGTTGTTGTACAGACCCAGTACTTC. Full variable domain (outside the CDR3, taken from reference TRBV11-2 and TRBJ2-5): EAGVAQSPRYKIIEKRQSVAFWCNPISGHATLYWYQQILGQGPKLLIQFQNNGVVDDSQLPKDRFSAERLKGVDSTLKIQPAKLEDSAVYLCASSFISGTSGRGVVVQTQYFGPGTRLLVL.

Only a few counts were recorded for this clonotype. The chain joins TRBV6-2 or TRBV6-3 to TRBJ2-5, with D possibly being TRBD1 (6 bases). This CDR3 region has 13 residues. The V end lost 6 bases, the J end lost 4 bases, and 12 bases lay between the germline ends. Per the germline V gene, CDR1 is MNHEY and CDR2 is SVGEGT. The CDR3 here is CASRATGSETQYF. The CDR3, as DNA: TGTGCCAGCAGGGCCACAGGGTCAGAGACCCAGTACTTC.

The sample holds many counts of this clonotype. The CDR3 loop reads CASSQDSFPLGQLNNEQFF. Written as DNA, the CDR3 is TGCGCCAGCAGCCAAGACTCGTTTCCATTAGGACAGCTTAACAATGAGCAGTTCTTC. The chain carries TRBV4-3 and TRBJ2-1; D is possibly TRBD1 (6 bases). Germline-derived CDR1 and CDR2 are LGHNA and YSLEER. The CDR3 is 19 residues long. The ends were cut back, 0 bases at V and 5 bases at J, with 23 bases in the middle.

This clonotype occurred a few times. This sequence joins TRBV5-1 and TRBJ2-3; 7 nucleotides line up with TRBD2. The CDR3 has 16 residues. V gave up 0 bases and J gave up 2 bases; unmatched junction bases: 6. CDR1 and CDR2 from the germline V gene are SGHRS and YFSETQ. The CDR3 sequence is CASSLVFGLVTDTQYF. CDR3 in DNA: TGCGCCAGCAGCTTGGTCTTCGGACTAGTCACAGATACGCAGTATTTT.

The sample holds many counts of this clonotype. The chain is built from TRBV4-2 and TRBJ1-1; possible D gene TRBD1, 5 bases. Trimming removed 1 base at V and 1 base at J, with 13 bases between. Germline V gives CDR1 LGHNA, CDR2 YNFKEQ. CDR3 size: 16 residues. CDR3 sequence (DNA): TGTGCCAGCAGCCAAGCCTACCAGACAGCGAACACTGAAGCTTTCTTT. Translation: CASSQAYQTANTEAFF.